The 24 T cell receptor beta chains presented below share a single source sample, sequenced in a study of T cells in Graves' hyperthyroidism and ophthalmopathy. Amplification yielded TCR beta CDR3 regions, with RNA transcripts as the source. TCR CDR3 underwent first-round RT-PCR with the HTBI primer set. One entry per CDR3 protein results from TCRdb running MiXCR on the multiplex PCR reads. Of a few hundred thousand distinct CDR3 sequences in the sample, 15% to 20% were seen once. The material sequenced was blood. The source is a woman between 18 and 30 years old with Graves' hyperthyroidism.

CDR3 in DNA: TGCGCCAGCAGCTTGGAGTTTGGGACAGCCTACGAGCAGTACTTC. Protein sequence: CASSLEFGTAYEQYF. V is TRBV5-1 and J is TRBJ2-7, with 7 nucleotides matching TRBD1. The length of the CDR3 is 15 residues. Germline-derived CDR1 and CDR2 are SGHRS and YFSETQ. V lost 0 bases and J lost 2; bases outside the gene matches: 5.

This clonotype showed up just once. The chain has TRBV24-1 and TRBJ2-5, with 8 positions matching TRBD1. Looked up from germline, CDR1 is KGHDR and CDR2 is SFDVKD. V gave up 1 base and J gave up 2 bases; unmatched junction bases: 2. The CDR3 covers 15 residues. In DNA form, the CDR3 reads TGTGCCACCAGTGATTTTCGACAGGGGCAAGAGACCCAGTACTTC. Amino acid sequence: CATSDFRQGQETQYF.

The chain is built from TRBV28 and TRBJ1-2; D is unclear. The V gene's germline CDR1 is MDHEN and CDR2 SYDVKM. V lost 4 bases, J lost 5 bases, and 23 bases lay in between. CDR3 size: 17 residues. CDR3 sequence (DNA): TGTGCCAGCAGTTCCCCGGGAGGGTCCCCTATAGGGTATGGCTACACCTTC. Translating it yields CASSSPGGSPIGYGYTF.

This sequence joins TRBV6-1 and TRBJ1-5, with 7 nucleotides matching TRBD1. The trim removed 6 bases at V and 16 bases at J, leaving 15 bases unmatched. The germline gives CDR1 MNHNS, CDR2 SASEGT. This CDR3 contains 13 residues. The CDR3 spells CASSRNRDSDIHF. The DNA for the CDR3 is TGTGCCAGCAGCCGCAACCGGGACAGCGACATACATTTT.

This clonotype has a count of ten or more. This sequence joins TRBV7-3 and TRBJ2-7, with 7 bases that match TRBD2. CDR3 length: 15 amino acids. V shed 5 bases, J shed 1 base, and the junction held 8 bases outside the gene matches. CDR1 is SGHTA, CDR2 FQGTGA, per germline. The CDR3 loop is CASSPAREGSYEQYF. DNA for the CDR3: TGTGCCAGCAGCCCCGCCAGGGAGGGTTCCTACGAGCAGTACTTC. The full variable domain, in which reference TRBV7-3 and TRBJ2-7 provide the parts outside the CDR3, is GAGVSQTPSNKVTEKGKYVELRCDPISGHTALYWYRQSLGQGPEFLIYFQGTGAADDSGLPNDRFFAVRPEGSVSTLKIQRTERGDSAVYLCASSPAREGSYEQYFGPGTRLTVT.

This clonotype came up many times. This chain connects TRBV7-8 to TRBJ2-7, with 12 bases fitting TRBD1. The CDR3 extends over 15 amino acids. The germline CDR1 and CDR2 sequences are SGHVS and FQNEAQ. The J segment lost 7 bases and the V segment lost 4 bases, leaving 8 bases of the junction unmatched. The CDR3 reads CASSSRDRGLPEQYF. In DNA, the CDR3 is TGTGCCAGCAGCTCCCGGGACAGGGGGCTACCGGAGCAGTACTTC. Combining the CDR3 with reference TRBV7-8 and TRBJ2-7 gives the whole variable domain GAGVSQSPRYKVAKRGQDVALRCDPISGHVSLFWYQQALGQGPEFLTYFQNEAQLDKSGLPSDRFFAERPEGSVSTLKIQRTQQEDSAVYLCASSSRDRGLPEQYFGPGTRLTVT.

This clonotype was detected a few times. The junction departs from germline at one end; a sequencing error may be responsible. The chain employs TRBV5-5 and TRBJ2-5; D is unresolved. Germline CDR1 SGHKS, CDR2 YYEKEE (reference sequence). This CDR3 has 14 amino acids. The DNA for the CDR3 is TGTACCAGCAGCTTGCTGGGGAATCAAGAGACCCAGTACTTC. This sequence encodes CTSSLLGNQETQYF.

This clonotype has ten or more counts. This chain connects TRBV4-1 to TRBJ2-2; D remains ambiguous. CDR3 length: 12 residues. Germline V lookup: CDR1 MGHRA, CDR2 YSYEKL. The V and J ends lost 6 bases and 7 bases respectively, with 9 bases between them. In DNA form, the CDR3 reads TGCGCCAGCAGACAGATGGGCGGGGAGCTGTTTTTT. Amino acid sequence: CASRQMGGELFF.

This clonotype was detected ten times or more. V is TRBV2 and J is TRBJ2-7; 9 bases line up with TRBD1. The CDR3 is made up of 16 amino acids. The trim removed 5 bases at V and 2 bases at J, leaving 10 bases unmatched. Germline CDR1 SNHLY, CDR2 FYNNEI. CDR3 sequence (DNA): TGTGCCAGCAGTCCGGGACAGGGAATTAATACCTACGAGCAGTACTTC. Residues: CASSPGQGINTYEQYF.

V and J are TRBV28 and TRBJ1-5; 9 nucleotides line up with TRBD1. This CDR3 spans 16 amino acids. Germline V lookup: CDR1 MDHEN, CDR2 SYDVKM. Germline trimming cut 4 bases from V and 4 bases from J; bases unmatched to any gene: 8. The DNA of the CDR3 is TGTGCCAGCAGTTCACCGGGACAGGGCGGGAATCAGCCCCAGCATTTT. Translated, it gives CASSSPGQGGNQPQHF.

This clonotype was seen at least ten times. This sequence joins TRBV2 and TRBJ1-2, with a possible D match to TRBD1 (6 bases). With 0 bases removed from V and 8 bases from J, the gap between germline ends came to 10 bases. The germline V gene has CDR1 SNHLY and CDR2 FYNNEI. This CDR3 is 13 amino acids long. The CDR3 region has the DNA TGTGCCAGCAGTGAAGCAGGGGGACAAGGCTACACCTTC. This gives the protein CASSEAGGQGYTF.

This clonotype has just one count. The rearrangement joins TRBV20-1 to TRBJ2-5; TRBD2 matches 7 bases. CDR1 and CDR2 from the germline V gene are DFQATT and SNEGSKA (reference sequence). The ends lost 1 base at V and 2 bases at J; junction bases unmatched: 7. CDR3 size: 15 residues. CDR3 sequence: CSARVYSGPQETQYF. DNA of the CDR3: TGCAGTGCTAGAGTATATAGCGGGCCACAAGAGACCCAGTACTTC.

This clonotype has a count of ten or more. This rearrangement joins TRBV6-5 to TRBJ2-7; TRBD2 matches at 8 bases. The CDR3 contains 15 residues. Germline V lookup: CDR1 MNHEY, CDR2 SVGAGI. V gave up 2 bases and J gave up 2 bases; unmatched junction bases: 5. The CDR3 spells CASSYLERGPYEQYF. For the CDR3, the DNA is TGTGCCAGCAGTTACCTAGAGCGGGGGCCCTACGAGCAGTACTTC.

The genes are TRBV27 and TRBJ1-3, with D unresolved. V was pared by 10 bases and J by 1 base, with 14 bases between. The V gene's germline CDR1 is MNHEY and CDR2 SMNVEV (reference sequence). The CDR3 is 14 amino acids. The CDR3 coding sequence is TGTGCCACCCTCGGGTGTGTGTCTGGAAACACCATATATTTT. As protein: CATLGCVSGNTIYF.

This chain's CDR3 is CASSPLGGGELFF. CDR3 in DNA: TGTGCCAGCAGCCCCCTTGGGGGCGGGGAGCTGTTTTTT. The gene calls are TRBV7-3 and TRBJ2-2; tentatively, D is TRBD1 or TRBD2 (5 bases each). The CDR3 contains 13 residues. Trimming removed 5 bases from V and 7 bases from J, with 11 bases in between. Germline-derived CDR1 and CDR2 are SGHTA and FQGTGA.

This clonotype has ten or more counts. The V gene is TRBV7-9, the J gene TRBJ2-7, with D unresolved. There are 12 residues in the CDR3. Between the trimmed V and J ends, which lost 1 base and 13 bases, there was a span of 14 bases. Germline CDR1 reads SEHNR; CDR2 reads FQNEAQ (reference sequence). In DNA, the CDR3 is TGTGCCAGCAGCTTAGACCAGGATGGAGTCTACTTC. Translated, it gives CASSLDQDGVYF.

This clonotype was counted ten times or more. The chain uses TRBV6-1 and TRBJ2-7; D remains unclear. CDR1 and CDR2 from the germline V gene are MNHNS and SASEGT. CDR3 length: 13 amino acids. The V and J ends lost 6 bases and 0 bases respectively, with 9 bases between them. The DNA for the CDR3 is TGTGCCAGCAGATCGGCGGTCTCCTACGAGCAGTACTTC. Protein product: CASRSAVSYEQYF.

This clonotype was detected only a few times. The chain is built from TRBV5-1 and TRBJ2-2, with D perhaps matching TRBD2 (5 bases). The germline V and J ends were trimmed by 2 bases and 6 bases, with 20 bases remaining between them. This CDR3 comprises 17 residues. Germline CDR1 SGHRS, CDR2 YFSETQ. In nucleotides, the CDR3 is TGCGCCAGCAGCTTAGGAGGATCCGCGAGTCGGGCCGGGGAGCTGTTTTTT. Translated, it gives CASSLGGSASRAGELFF.

This clonotype showed up many times. The CDR3 sequence is CASSPPRGSAKGVETQYF. The CDR3 nucleotides are TGTGCCAGCTCACCGCCTCGGGGGTCGGCCAAAGGTGTGGAGACCCAGTACTTC. This chain joins TRBV18 and TRBJ2-5; D may be TRBD2 (6 bases). The germline V gene encodes CDR1 KGHSH and CDR2 LQKENI. V lost 3 bases and J lost 5, with 25 bases in between. CDR3 length equals 18 residues.

This clonotype was seen ten or more times. The chain combines TRBV12-3 or TRBV12-4 with TRBJ2-4; D unclear. V was trimmed by 3 bases and J by 7 bases, leaving 7 bases between them. CDR3 length equals 12 residues. The CDR3 DNA follows: TGTGCCAGCAGTTTGGGCCAGAACATTCAGTACTTC. Translating it yields CASSLGQNIQYF.

This clonotype was counted many times. V usage is TRBV5-1 and J usage is TRBJ2-2; perhaps D is TRBD1 or TRBD2 (5 bases each). V lost 2 bases, J lost 4 bases, and 9 bases lay in between. There are 14 residues in the CDR3. CDR1 is SGHRS and CDR2 is YFSETQ in the germline V gene. The CDR3 coding sequence is TGCGCCAGCAGCTTCCGGGACGTCACCGGGGAGCTGTTTTTT. Protein product: CASSFRDVTGELFF.

This clonotype appeared many times. The chain joins TRBV3-1 to TRBJ2-2; D is undetermined. CDR1 and CDR2 from the germline V gene are LGHDT and YNNKEL (reference sequence). V shed 0 bases and J shed 4 bases, with 9 bases lying between them. The CDR3 runs 15 residues. CDR3: CASSQDLRSTGELFF. Written as DNA, the CDR3 is TGTGCCAGCAGCCAAGATCTACGGTCCACCGGGGAGCTGTTTTTT.

This clonotype occurred many times. The chain uses TRBV7-3 and TRBJ2-7; possibly TRBD2 for D (7 bases). The CDR3 has 15 residues. Trimming took 5 bases from V and 0 from J, leaving 14 bases between them. Germline CDR1 is SGHTA and CDR2 is FQGTGA. CDR3 residues: CASSPYAGASYEQYF. The CDR3 DNA follows: TGTGCCAGCAGCCCCTACGCGGGGGCCTCCTACGAGCAGTACTTC.

This rearrangement joins TRBV28 to TRBJ1-6; D is unresolved. Germline values: CDR1 MDHEN, CDR2 SYDVKM. V dropped 2 bases and J dropped 7 bases, with 9 bases sitting between them. The CDR3 runs 14 residues. The CDR3, as DNA: TGTGCCAGCAGTTTACGGGGATACAATTCACCCCTCCACTTT. It encodes CASSLRGYNSPLHF.